The 15 T cell receptor beta chains below all came from one sample that was sequenced in a study of blood T cell repertoires in COVID-19. TCRdb's copy holds only in-frame clones and misses some; the assay was immunoSEQ multiplex PCR. The sample has about 160,000 clones; roughly 84% are singletons. The sequencing sample was made of peripheral blood. The receptor set was obtained from a woman aged 80 or older with active or convalescent COVID-19.

With respect to this clone: Other DNA sequences of this sample code for an identical CDR3. The chain employs TRBV5-1 and TRBJ2-1; D is uncertain. CDR1 and CDR2 from the germline V gene are SGHRS and YFSETQ. V gave up 0 bases and J gave up 7 bases, with 5 bases separating them. This CDR3 spans 12 amino acids. The CDR3 region has the DNA TGCGCCAGCAGCTTGGTCCAGAATGAGCAGTTCTTC. It encodes CASSLVQNEQFF.

This sequence joins TRBV10-3 and TRBJ1-1; TRBD1 might be the D (6 bases). CDR3 size: 12 residues. Trimming stripped 4 bases from V and 6 bases from J, with 9 bases between. Germline lookup yields CDR1 ENHRY and CDR2 SYGVKD. The CDR3 reads CAISGQDAEAFF. The DNA for the CDR3 is TGTGCCATCAGTGGACAGGACGCTGAAGCTTTCTTT.

This clone was seen a few times. The chain couples TRBV24-1 to TRBJ2-3; 7 nucleotides match TRBD2. The CDR3 runs to 14 residues. CDR1 and CDR2 from the germline V gene are KGHDR and SFDVKD. Trimming removed 7 bases from V and 2 bases from J; junction bases left unmatched: 5. This CDR3 reads CATSGGFLTDTQYF. The CDR3 DNA follows: TGTGCCACCAGCGGGGGGTTTCTCACAGATACGCAGTATTTT.

This clone was detected once. The rearrangement links TRBV5-1 to TRBJ1-2; 11 nucleotides agree with TRBD1. The CDR3 totals 14 residues. Germline V gives CDR1 SGHRS, CDR2 YFSETQ. V was clipped by 2 bases and J by 8 bases; unmatched bases: 5. This CDR3 is CASSFGTGGRGYTF. CDR3 nucleotides: TGCGCCAGCAGCTTCGGGACAGGGGGACGGGGCTACACCTTC.

This clone was counted only a few times. The J gene is TRBJ1-5, the V gene TRBV27; D ambiguous. V lost 2 bases to trimming and J lost 5 bases, with 10 bases between them. This CDR3 region has 14 residues. Germline CDR1 reads MNHEY; CDR2 reads SMNVEV (reference sequence). The CDR3 bases are TGTGCCAGCAGTTTAGCGGCAGAGCATCAGCCCCAGCATTTT. This encodes CASSLAAEHQPQHF.

V gene TRBV5-6 combines with J gene TRBJ2-1, with TRBD2 matching over 12 bases. This CDR3 region has 17 residues. Germline CDR1 SGHDT, CDR2 YYEEEE. Unmatched junction bases numbered 11, after V lost 2 bases and J lost 8 bases. CDR3: CASSFRLAGVFGDEQFF. The CDR3 nucleotides read TGTGCCAGCAGCTTCCGACTAGCGGGAGTTTTTGGCGATGAGCAGTTCTTC.

This clone has a handful of counts. This chain links TRBV30 with TRBJ1-6, with D unresolved. Trimming shortened V by 0 bases and J by 10 bases, and 13 bases separated the two germline ends. This CDR3 spans 14 amino acids. The germline V gene has CDR1 GTSNPN and CDR2 SVGIG (reference sequence). The DNA for the CDR3 is TGTGCCTGGAGTGTTTCTGCAGTATACTCACCCCTCCACTTT. Amino acids: CAWSVSAVYSPLHF.

Of note for this clone: This specimen includes other DNA sequences encoding the same CDR3. The chain carries TRBV9 and TRBJ2-7, with D possibly TRBD2 on 6 matching bases. The V end lost 0 bases, the J end lost 7 bases, and 11 bases lay between the germline ends. The CDR3 has 13 residues. Germline values: CDR1 SGDLS, CDR2 YYNGEE. CDR3: CASSVVPGGEQYF. The CDR3 DNA follows: TGTGCCAGCAGCGTAGTACCCGGAGGGGAGCAGTACTTC.

The V and J genes are TRBV11-3 and TRBJ2-3, with D possibly being TRBD2 (6 bases). Germline-derived CDR1 and CDR2 are SGHNT and YENEEA. The CDR3 is 15 residues long. V lost 0 bases and J 6 bases, leaving 13 bases between the germline ends. CDR3 region: CASSLDQGLSDTQYF. CDR3 in DNA: TGTGCCAGCAGCTTAGATCAAGGACTATCGGATACGCAGTATTTT.

The V call is TRBV11-3, the J call TRBJ1-1; D is uncertain. This CDR3 has 13 residues. Germline V gives CDR1 SGHNT, CDR2 YENEEA. Trimming stripped 5 bases from V and 3 bases from J, with 10 bases between. CDR3 nucleotide sequence: TGTGCCAGCAGCCCCGCAGTGGACACTGAAGCTTTCTTT. It yields the protein CASSPAVDTEAFF.

The chain couples TRBV2 to TRBJ2-4; the D gene is possibly TRBD1 (6 bases). CDR1 and CDR2 from the germline V gene are SNHLY and FYNNEI. Trimming left V 5 bases short and J 8 bases short, with 10 bases between. The CDR3 runs to 12 residues. The CDR3 DNA follows: TGTGCCAGCAGTATACAGGGAGACATTCAGTACTTC. This encodes CASSIQGDIQYF.

The chain combines TRBV7-2 with TRBJ1-3; 8 bases are shared with TRBD1. Germline-derived CDR1 and CDR2 are SGHTA and FQGNSA. V was pared by 5 bases and J by 1 base, with 4 bases of the junction left unmatched. The CDR3 contains 15 residues. As DNA, the CDR3 is TGTGCCAGCAGCAAGAGGACAGGGTCTGGAAACACCATATATTTT. Translating it yields CASSKRTGSGNTIYF.

The V and J genes are TRBV18 and TRBJ2-1; TRBD1 is a possible D gene (6 bases). Germline-derived CDR1 and CDR2 are KGHSH and LQKENI. The CDR3 consists of 19 residues. Trimming pared 6 bases from V and 0 bases from J, leaving 24 bases between. CDR3 coding DNA: TGTGCCAGCTCCGAACGCTTGGCAGGGGCGTTGAGCTCCTACAATGAGCAGTTCTTC. Translated, it gives CASSERLAGALSSYNEQFF.

The V and J genes are TRBV5-6 and TRBJ1-2; D perhaps matches TRBD1 (5 bases). V was clipped by 4 bases and J by 2 bases, with 9 bases between them. CDR1 is SGHDT, CDR2 YYEEEE, per germline. The CDR3 is 13 amino acids. The CDR3, as DNA: TGTGCCAGCAGCCTGACAGAAAACTATGGCTACACCTTC. Its protein is CASSLTENYGYTF.

J is TRBJ2-4 and V is TRBV5-1; 9 bases are shared with TRBD2. This CDR3 has 16 residues. CDR1 is SGHRS, CDR2 YFSETQ, per germline. V lost 4 bases to trimming and J lost 0 bases; unmatched junction nucleotides: 5. The CDR3 loop reads CASSPAGGLAKNIQYF. The CDR3 DNA reads as TGCGCCAGCAGCCCAGCGGGGGGCCTAGCCAAAAACATTCAGTACTTC.